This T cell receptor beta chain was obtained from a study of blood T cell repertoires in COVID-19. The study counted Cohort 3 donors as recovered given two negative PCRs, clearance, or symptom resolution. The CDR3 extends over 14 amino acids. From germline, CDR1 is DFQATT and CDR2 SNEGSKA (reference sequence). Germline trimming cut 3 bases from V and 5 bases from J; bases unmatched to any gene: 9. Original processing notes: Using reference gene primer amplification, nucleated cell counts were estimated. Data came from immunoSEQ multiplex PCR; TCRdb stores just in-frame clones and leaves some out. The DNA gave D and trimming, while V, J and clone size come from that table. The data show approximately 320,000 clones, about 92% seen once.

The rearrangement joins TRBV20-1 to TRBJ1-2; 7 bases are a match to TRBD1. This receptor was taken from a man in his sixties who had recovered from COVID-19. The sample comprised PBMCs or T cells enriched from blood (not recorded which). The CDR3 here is CSASTLGGAYGYTF. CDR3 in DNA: TGCAGTGCTAGTACGTTAGGGGGCGCTTATGGCTACACCTTC.